This T cell receptor beta chain was profiled in a study of CD8 T cells in ankylosing spondylitis (TCRdb year 2017). In terms of the full investigation: T cell receptor beta repertoires were profiled in healthy donors and ankylosing spondylitis patients so that disease-linked TCR variants could be found. In total, the full study cohort was made up of roughly 110 healthy donors and more than 20 ankylosing spondylitis patients. Peripheral blood samples were taken, and synovial fluid was additionally collected from ankylosing spondylitis patients. Study-wide conclusions, independent of this receptor: A CD8+ phenotype was shown by the disease-linked clones, which were found at relatively low frequencies in peripheral blood. Some motif variants had previously been reported in the synovial fluid and blood of reactive arthritis patients, which suggests shared mechanisms of disease initiation. The disease-linked clones were reported to be significantly enriched in matched synovial fluid samples from ankylosing spondylitis patients. Blood from ankylosing spondylitis patients appeared to be characterized by a TCR beta motif made up of seven or eight highly homologous amino acid variants.

Sequencing was performed on an Illumina HiSeq 2500. TCR beta libraries were prepared by quantitative 5'-RACE with molecular barcodes. Processing in the source paper ran as follows. To identify disease-linked TCR variants, a new computational method was used, one built on a probabilistic model of VDJ rearrangement. The public sequencing data were trimmed at Q25 with fastp and processed into clonotypes with MiXCR by TCRdb, which kept only in-frame beta chains. When rows share a CDR3 protein, they turn into one entry using the most common DNA and genes. The V and J calls and clone size are TCRdb's, not the authors'. Here the sample has about 240,000 distinct CDR3 sequences; 8% to 9.5% occur a single time. The ten largest account for almost 7% of the sample. There are 14 amino acids in the CDR3, from cysteine to phenylalanine inclusive. The sequence is cut down to CDR3 DNA, 42 bases in frame from base 1. V and J lose 0 bases and 6 bases, and a span of 12 bases separates them. CDR1 and CDR2 (MNHEY, SMNVEV) derive from the germline V gene (reference sequence).

There are many counts of this clonotype. Its cognate antigen has yet to be identified. No base quality information exists; no much larger clone differs at one position. This chain joins TRBV27 to TRBJ2-7, and TRBD1 may be the D gene, going by 6 matching bases. This TCR came from a male donor with ankylosing spondylitis or in good health (not recorded which). The sample consisted of blood, either unsorted or a sorted T cell fraction (not recorded which). The DNA sequence is as follows: TGTGCCAGCAGTTTATCTCGGGGACAAGGCGAGCAGTACTTC. Its protein is CASSLSRGQGEQYF.